This note documents a single T cell receptor beta chain sequence. The data are from a study of T cells after yellow fever vaccination. TCRdb used MiXCR to reprocess the 5' RACE reads, holding one entry per CDR3 protein. The data show 450,000 to 650,000 distinct CDR3 sequences, with 20% to 25% seen just once and about 15% held by the top ten. This CDR3 contains 17 residues. Losses at the gene ends were 0 bases for V and 2 bases for J; bases not matched to a gene: 7. The germline CDR1 and CDR2 sequences are SGHRS and YFSETQ. The chain couples TRBV5-1 to TRBJ2-3; TRBD2 matches 9 bases. The specimen comprised PBMCs, sampled 21 days after the first yellow fever vaccination. This TCR came from a man aged 18-30 years who received the YFV17D yellow fever vaccine. CDR3 DNA sequence: TGCGCCAGCAGCTTGGAGGGGCGGGGGGGATCCACAGATACGCAGTATTTT. This codes for CASSLEGRGGSTDTQYF.